The clone carrying this T cell receptor (beta chain) has more than one count but fewer than ten. Its antigen is still unknown. This record belongs to a study of T-cell memory formation after mild COVID-19. Study background: The two donors had largely donor-specific TCR clusters.

Constant-segment primers and 5'RACE yielded cDNA libraries for TCR alpha and TCR beta, each carrying sample barcodes and UMIs. TCRdb recomputed calls from the 5' RACE reads with MiXCR, one row per CDR3 protein. The table includes approximately 300,000 distinct CDR3 sequences, approximately 15% detected once. Study-wide results and limits: Clones that shrank (day 15 to 85) were balanced CD4/CD8, whereas later expanders leaned CD4+. CM and EM subsets held most contracting CD4+ clones; EMRA held CD8+ ones.

Germline V CDR1 and CDR2: DFQATT, SNEGSKA (reference sequence). V shed 6 bases, J shed 2 bases, and the junction held 10 bases outside the gene matches. The CDR3 spans 16 residues. Sample: PBMCs or a T cell subset sorted from them (not recorded which). The origin of this receptor is a man aged 18 to 29 who had mild COVID-19 (a few samples of this study predate the infection). Cell type and time point are not known. The chain couples TRBV20-1 to TRBJ2-3; 11 bases line up with TRBD2. This CDR3 reads CSAPPYSGGATDTQYF. Written as DNA, the CDR3 is TGCAGTGCCCCGCCTTATAGCGGGGGGGCCACAGATACGCAGTATTTT.